This T cell receptor beta chain was found in a study of cytomegalovirus exposure and HLA in healthy donors. It was with 60 Vbeta and 13 Jbeta primers that the PCR ran. Data came from immunoSEQ multiplex PCR; TCRdb stores just in-frame clones and leaves some out. Here the sample spans 85,000 to 120,000 clones, around 79% being singletons. Concerning this clone: As yet, its antigen is unknown.

Per germline, CDR1 SNHLY and CDR2 FYNNEI. V shed 10 bases and J 0 bases; nucleotides not matched to a gene: 11. This CDR3 is built from 15 residues. General study results and limits: Later analysis identified a missense DCLRE1C variant that was linked to TCR beta V- and J-gene trimming.

The rearrangement uses TRBV2 and TRBJ1-1; TRBD1 agrees at 7 bases. Source material: PBMCs. This receptor was identified in a man in his 60s in good health and CMV-seronegative. The CDR3, as DNA: TGTGCCACCAATAATCAGGGGGTAGTGAACACTGAAGCTTTCTTT. Protein product: CATNNQGVVNTEAFF.